Presented here are 11 T cell receptor beta chains from one specimen sequenced in a study of lymphopenia after photon versus proton radiotherapy. The table came from immunoSEQ multiplex PCR; TCRdb's copy has only in-frame clones and leaves some out. The data show approximately 170,000 clones, with 70% to 90% seen just once and around 4.7% held by the top ten. The sample was peripheral blood, taken from a patient treated with photon-based radiotherapy. These receptors originate from a middle-aged man with gastric cancer.

DNA for the CDR3: TGTGCCAGCAGCCATGACGGGGGAGCGGGGGCCAACGTCCTGACTTTC. This encodes CASSHDGGAGANVLTF. The chain links TRBV7-2 to TRBJ2-6, with D tentatively TRBD2 (6 bases). Deletions cut 5 bases from V and 4 bases from J, with 15 bases between. CDR1 is SGHTA, CDR2 FQGNSA, per germline. This CDR3 has 16 amino acids.

The chain has TRBV5-1 and TRBJ2-1; D call uncertain. CDR1 is SGHRS and CDR2 is YFSETQ in the germline V gene. The CDR3 runs to 12 residues. V lost 5 bases, J lost 4 bases, and 7 bases lay in between. The chain's CDR3 is CASRDGYNEQFF. The CDR3 DNA reads TGCGCCAGCAGAGACGGATACAATGAGCAGTTCTTC.

This clone was seen a few times. Other DNA sequences of this sample code for an identical CDR3. The chain joins TRBV5-1 to TRBJ1-5; TRBD1 agrees at 7 bases. The J segment lost 7 bases and the V segment lost 0 bases, leaving 7 bases of the junction unmatched. The CDR3 contains 15 residues. The germline V gene has CDR1 SGHRS and CDR2 YFSETQ. The CDR3 bases are TGCGCCAGCAGCTTGGCGGGACAGAGGAACCAGCCCCAGCATTTT. Its protein product is CASSLAGQRNQPQHF.

The chain joins TRBV27 to TRBJ2-3, with TRBD2 identical over 9 bases. Unmatched junction bases numbered 11, after V lost 2 bases and J lost 2 bases. Per the germline V gene, CDR1 is MNHEY and CDR2 is SMNVEV (reference sequence). The CDR3 is made up of 18 amino acids. CDR3 sequence (DNA): TGTGCCAGCAGTTTAAAGATAGGCCTAGCGGGAACCACAGATACGCAGTATTTT. It codes for CASSLKIGLAGTTDTQYF.

The rearrangement joins TRBV19 to TRBJ2-2; 7 nucleotides align to TRBD2. CDR1 is LNHDA and CDR2 is SQIVND in the germline V gene (reference sequence). The V and J ends lost 3 bases and 1 base, in that order; junction bases with no gene match: 5. The CDR3 is made up of 16 amino acids. Here the CDR3 reads CASSIVPSGNTGELFF. The CDR3 DNA follows: TGTGCCAGTAGTATCGTACCTAGCGGGAACACCGGGGAGCTGTTTTTT.

This sequence joins TRBV19 and TRBJ2-1; 9 bases align to TRBD2. Unmatched junction bases numbered 11, after V lost 10 bases and J lost 7 bases. This CDR3 comprises 14 residues. The germline V gene encodes CDR1 LNHDA and CDR2 SQIVND (reference sequence). The CDR3 nucleotides are TGTGCCACAAAGCGGGAGGCCGATGGAAATGAGCAGTTCTTC. This sequence encodes CATKREADGNEQFF.

The chain has TRBV10-3 and TRBJ2-3, with unresolved D. This CDR3 is 13 amino acids long. Per germline, CDR1 ENHRY and CDR2 SYGVKD. The ends were cut back, 2 bases at V and 4 bases at J, with 7 bases in the middle. The CDR3 coding sequence is TGTGCCATCAGTGAGAGGGCGGCAGATACGCAGTATTTT. This sequence encodes CAISERAADTQYF.

The chain has TRBV7-6 and TRBJ1-4; perhaps TRBD1 as D (5 bases). Per the germline V gene, CDR1 is SGHVS and CDR2 is FNYEAQ. Trimming took off 5 bases at V and 4 bases at J, with 8 bases between the two ends. This CDR3 contains 13 residues. The CDR3 reads CASSRGFNEKLFF. Here the CDR3 DNA reads TGTGCCAGCAGCCGGGGCTTTAATGAAAAACTGTTTTTT.

The genes are TRBV13 and TRBJ2-7; 10 positions match TRBD2. In germline, CDR1 is PRHDT, CDR2 FYEKMQ (reference sequence). J was trimmed by 5 bases and V by 1 base; bases with no gene match: 5. The CDR3 sequence is 15 residues long. The CDR3 coding sequence is TGTGCCAGCAGCTTAGTAGCGGGAGGACCCCACGAGCAGTACTTC. Translated: CASSLVAGGPHEQYF.

The rearrangement joins TRBV16 to TRBJ1-2, with D uncertain. The CDR3 runs to 16 residues. The V and J ends lost 0 bases and 2 bases respectively, with 13 bases between them. Looked up from germline, CDR1 is KGHSY and CDR2 is FQNENV. The CDR3 DNA is TGTGCCAGCAGCCAATCGATAGAGGGCAGGAACTATGGCTACACCTTC. It encodes CASSQSIEGRNYGYTF.

This rearrangement joins TRBV28 to TRBJ1-5; 9 bases map to TRBD1. The CDR3 contains 14 residues. Germline-derived CDR1 and CDR2 are MDHEN and SYDVKM. With 6 bases clipped from V and 2 bases from J, the junction kept 2 bases outside the gene matches. CDR3 in amino acids: CASRTGGRNQPQHF. The DNA for the CDR3 is TGTGCCAGCAGAACAGGGGGCCGCAATCAGCCCCAGCATTTT.